This TCR beta chain stems from a study of T cell responses to AZD1222 COVID-19 vaccine. The method was immunoSEQ multiplex PCR; TCRdb's version includes in-frame clones alone and lacks a portion of them. The sample lists tens of thousands of clones, 83% occurring once. CDR1 and CDR2 from the germline V gene are MNHEY and SMNVEV (reference sequence). V was clipped by 3 bases and J by 2 bases; unmatched bases: 7. The length of the CDR3 is 16 residues. Study observations and caveats: Recipients of two AZD1222 doses showed rising Spike-specific TCR breadth and depth. White British ancestry dominated among donors, who included more females, and clonal diversity was possibly underestimated. Close to half of spike-specific TCRs reportedly recognize unmutated variant regions.

This clone was counted a single time. Its matching antigen is unknown. This clonotype was sampled from an adult who received the AZD1222 COVID-19 vaccine. This rearrangement joins TRBV27 to TRBJ2-7, with TRBD2 matching over 10 bases. The material was peripheral blood, obtained 28 days after the second AZD1222 dose. CDR3 sequence reads: CASSFGLAAGPYEQYF. Written as DNA, the CDR3 is TGTGCCAGCAGTTTTGGACTAGCGGCCGGCCCCTACGAGCAGTACTTC.